The present T cell receptor (beta chain) was sequenced within a study of control samples from healthy donors and cancer patients. Clones were read by immunoSEQ multiplex PCR, and TCRdb kept only the in-frame ones, dropping some. The sample has roughly 170,000 clones, around 93% seen once. This CDR3 region has 12 residues. CDR1 is LNHDA and CDR2 is SQIVND in the germline V gene (reference sequence). V shed 6 bases and J shed 5 bases, with 10 bases lying between them. The chain carries TRBV19 and TRBJ1-1; no reliable D call. The TCR comes from a woman in her sixties in good health. Sequencing input: blood. The CDR3 DNA sequence: TGTGCCAGTAGCGGACCGGCGACTGAAGCTTTCTTT. It codes for CASSGPATEAFF. Full variable domain (missing parts from reference TRBV19 and TRBJ1-1): DGGITQSPKYLFRKEGQNVTLSCEQNLNHDAMYWYRQDPGQGLRLIYYSQIVNDFQKGDIAEGYSVSREKKESFPLTVTSAQKNPTAFYLCASSGPATEAFFGQGTRLTVV.